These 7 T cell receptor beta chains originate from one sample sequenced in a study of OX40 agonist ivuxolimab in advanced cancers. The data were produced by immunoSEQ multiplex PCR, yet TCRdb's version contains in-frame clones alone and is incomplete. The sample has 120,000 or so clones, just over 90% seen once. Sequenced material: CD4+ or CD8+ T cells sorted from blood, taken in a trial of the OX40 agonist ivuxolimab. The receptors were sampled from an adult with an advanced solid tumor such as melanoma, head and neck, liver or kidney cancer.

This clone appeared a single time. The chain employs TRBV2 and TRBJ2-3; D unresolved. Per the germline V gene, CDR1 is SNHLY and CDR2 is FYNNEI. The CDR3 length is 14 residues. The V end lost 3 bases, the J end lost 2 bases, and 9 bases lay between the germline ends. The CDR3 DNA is TGTGCCAGCAGTGATCCAGGATTCACAGATACGCAGTATTTT. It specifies CASSDPGFTDTQYF.

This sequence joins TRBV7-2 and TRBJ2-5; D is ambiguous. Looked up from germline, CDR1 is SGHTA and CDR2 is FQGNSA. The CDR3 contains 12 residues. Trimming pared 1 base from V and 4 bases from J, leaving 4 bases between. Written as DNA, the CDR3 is TGTGCCAGCAGCTTAGTGAGAGAGACCCAGTACTTC. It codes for CASSLVRETQYF.

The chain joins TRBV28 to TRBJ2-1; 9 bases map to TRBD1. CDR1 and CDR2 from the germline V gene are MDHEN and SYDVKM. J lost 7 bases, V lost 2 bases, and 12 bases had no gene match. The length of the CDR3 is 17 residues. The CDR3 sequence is CASSLPLPGQGANEQFF. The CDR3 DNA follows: TGTGCCAGCAGTTTACCCCTTCCGGGACAGGGTGCAAATGAGCAGTTCTTC.

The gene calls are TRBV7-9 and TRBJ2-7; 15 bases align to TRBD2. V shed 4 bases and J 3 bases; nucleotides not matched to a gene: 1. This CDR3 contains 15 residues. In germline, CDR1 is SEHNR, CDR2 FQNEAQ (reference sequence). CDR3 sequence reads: CASSWGLAGGYEQYF. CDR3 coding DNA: TGTGCCAGCAGCTGGGGACTAGCGGGGGGCTACGAGCAGTACTTC.

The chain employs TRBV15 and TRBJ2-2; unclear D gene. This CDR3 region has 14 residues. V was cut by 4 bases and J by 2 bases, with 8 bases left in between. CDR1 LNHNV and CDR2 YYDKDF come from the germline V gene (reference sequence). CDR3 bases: TGTGCCACCAGCATGGGAAGCAACACCGGGGAGCTGTTTTTT. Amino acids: CATSMGSNTGELFF.

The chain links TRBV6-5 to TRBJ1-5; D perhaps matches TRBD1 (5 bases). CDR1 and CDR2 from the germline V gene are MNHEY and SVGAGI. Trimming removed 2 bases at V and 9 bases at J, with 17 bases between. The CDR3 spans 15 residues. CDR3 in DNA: TGTGCCAGCAGTTACGACGGACGGGGGGTGGGGCCCCAGCATTTT. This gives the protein CASSYDGRGVGPQHF.

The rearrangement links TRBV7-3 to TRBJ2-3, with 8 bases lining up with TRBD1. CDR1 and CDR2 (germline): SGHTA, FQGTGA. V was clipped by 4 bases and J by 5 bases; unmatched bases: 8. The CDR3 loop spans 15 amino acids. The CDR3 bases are TGTGCCAGCAGCTCCCCAGGGGGCTCGGGAGATACGCAGTATTTT. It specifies CASSSPGGSGDTQYF.